The 11 T cell receptor beta chains below come from one sample, sequenced in a study of T cells in localized non-small cell lung cancer. Generated by immunoSEQ multiplex PCR, the TCRdb table keeps only in-frame clones and is missing some. The sample includes some 39,000 clones, roughly 77% of them seen just once. Sequencing was performed on PBMCs, taken before any cancer treatment. Source of these receptors: a woman aged 35-75 years with stage II squamous cell lung carcinoma.

This clone showed up just a few times. CDR3 amino acids: CASSMTGGAKTQYF. Written as DNA, the CDR3 is TGTGCCAGTAGTATGACAGGGGGCGCGAAGACCCAGTACTTC. The chain joins TRBV19 to TRBJ2-5; 10 bases are a match to TRBD1. This CDR3 has 14 amino acids. CDR1 is LNHDA, CDR2 SQIVND, per germline (reference sequence). Trimming at V came to 3 bases and at J to 6 bases, leaving 4 bases not matched to a gene.

This clone was seen repeatedly, ten times or more. This sequence joins TRBV19 and TRBJ1-2; D gene unclear. Germline loops: CDR1 LNHDA, CDR2 SQIVND (reference sequence). The CDR3 sequence is 11 residues long. V gave up 7 bases and J gave up 8 bases, with 11 bases separating them. In DNA, the CDR3 is TGTGCCAGTATCGACAAAGGAGGCTACACCTTC. Its translation is CASIDKGGYTF.

The J gene is TRBJ1-5, the V gene TRBV18, with D unclear. Trimming shortened V by 2 bases and J by 5 bases, and 7 bases separated the two germline ends. This CDR3 spans 13 amino acids. Germline V gene sequence: CDR1 KGHSH, CDR2 LQKENI. This chain's CDR3 is CASSPEGDQPQHF. CDR3 nucleotides: TGTGCCAGCTCACCAGAGGGAGATCAGCCCCAGCATTTT. The whole variable domain, filled in from reference TRBV18 and TRBJ1-5, reads NAGVMQNPRHLVRRRGQEARLRCSPMKGHSHVYWYRQLPEEGLKFMVYLQKENIIDESGMPKERFSAEFPKEGPSILRIQQVVRGDSAAYFCASSPEGDQPQHFGDGTRLSIL.

J is TRBJ2-5 and V is TRBV4-1; 7 nucleotides align to TRBD1. Unmatched junction bases numbered 7, after V lost 5 bases and J lost 4 bases. Germline-derived CDR1 and CDR2 are MGHRA and YSYEKL. The CDR3 length is 14 residues. In DNA, the CDR3 is TGCGCCAGCAGCTTCGAACAGGGGCGAGAGACCCAGTACTTC. It translates to CASSFEQGRETQYF.

The V and J genes are TRBV27 and TRBJ1-1, with a weak D call TRBD1 (5 bases). This CDR3 region has 15 residues. V lost 5 bases to trimming and J lost 0 bases, with 13 bases between them. CDR1 is MNHEY, CDR2 SMNVEV, per germline (reference sequence). The CDR3 region is CASSGTGGVNTEAFF. CDR3 coding DNA: TGTGCCAGCAGTGGTACTGGGGGGGTGAACACTGAAGCTTTCTTT.

About this clone itself: Additional DNA sequences in this sample encode the identical CDR3. V and J are TRBV2 and TRBJ2-2; D unclear. There are 14 residues in the CDR3. Germline-derived CDR1 and CDR2 are SNHLY and FYNNEI. The ends were cut back, 6 bases at V and 2 bases at J, with 10 bases in the middle. CDR3 nucleotide sequence: TGTGCCAGCAGGGTAACAGTAAACACCGGGGAGCTGTTTTTT. This encodes CASRVTVNTGELFF.

The chain employs TRBV11-2 and TRBJ2-5; a weak D match, TRBD1 (6 bases). Trimming shortened V by 4 bases and J by 4 bases, and 13 bases separated the two germline ends. This CDR3 contains 14 residues. Germline V gene data show CDR1 as SGHAT and CDR2 as FQNNGV. As DNA, the CDR3 is TGTGCCAGCAGCTCGACAGGAGTCAGAGAGACCCAGTACTTC. Translating it yields CASSSTGVRETQYF.

This clone showed up just once. The chain carries TRBV7-6 and TRBJ2-3; TRBD2 matches at 9 bases. This CDR3 has 15 residues. CDR1 is SGHVS and CDR2 is FNYEAQ in the germline V gene. V dropped 5 bases and J dropped 6; count of bases not matched to a gene: 9. The DNA of the CDR3 is TGTGCCAGCAGCATTAGCGGGAGTGTTAGCGATACGCAGTATTTT. It yields the protein CASSISGSVSDTQYF.

The V call is TRBV6-5, the J call TRBJ2-1, with 7 bases that match TRBD2. V was clipped by 7 bases and J by 10 bases; unmatched bases: 4. The CDR3 is made up of 11 amino acids. Germline assignment: CDR1 MNHEY and CDR2 SVGAGI. The CDR3 DNA is TGTGCCAGCACCCAGGGAGGGGAGCAGTTCTTC. Protein product: CASTQGGEQFF.

This rearrangement joins TRBV6-1 to TRBJ1-2, with 9 bases matching TRBD1. There are 14 residues in the CDR3. The V gene end was trimmed by 6 bases and the J gene end by 8 bases; junction bases not matched to a gene: 10. Germline V gene sequence: CDR1 MNHNS, CDR2 SASEGT. The CDR3 bases are TGTGCCAGCAGCAGGACAGGGGAGAGAGGGGGCTACACCTTC. Its translation is CASSRTGERGGYTF.

This clone was recorded once. The rearrangement uses TRBV9 and TRBJ2-7, with 8 bases aligning to TRBD1. In germline, CDR1 is SGDLS, CDR2 YYNGEE. J was trimmed by 7 bases and V by 4 bases; bases with no gene match: 10. The length of the CDR3 is 14 residues. In DNA form, the CDR3 reads TGTGCCAGCAGCCCCAGGACAGGGTCAAGGGAGCAGTACTTC. Its translation is CASSPRTGSREQYF.